This passage covers 28 T cell receptor beta chains from one sample sequenced in a study of sequential checkpoint blockade in melanoma. Treatment denoted: randomized to nivolumab then ipilimumab (arm A) or the reverse (arm B). Generated by immunoSEQ multiplex PCR, the TCRdb table keeps only in-frame clones and is missing some. The data contain some 40,000 clones, around 32% of them seen just once; the ten biggest clones take up roughly 1.6%. The starting material was tumor tissue (inferred from file names), obtained from a patient given nivolumab and ipilimumab in sequence. These receptors were obtained from a human donor with melanoma.

The V gene is TRBV5-1, the J gene TRBJ2-7, with D perhaps TRBD1 or TRBD2 (5 bases each). CDR3 size: 14 residues. The V and J ends lost 3 bases and 0 bases respectively, with 10 bases between them. The V gene's germline CDR1 is SGHRS and CDR2 YFSETQ. CDR3 loop: CASSSSGGSYEQYF. CDR3 nucleotide sequence: TGCGCCAGCAGCTCATCTGGGGGCTCCTACGAGCAGTACTTC.

V gene TRBV6-8 combines with J gene TRBJ1-6; a possible D gene is TRBD1 (5 bases). This CDR3 has 14 residues. Trimming left V 6 bases short and J 6 bases short, with 12 bases between. Germline V CDR1 and CDR2: MNHGY, SAAAGT. This CDR3 is CASSPGRPNSPLHF. The CDR3 DNA is TGTGCCAGCAGCCCGGGACGGCCTAATTCACCCCTCCACTTT.

This clone was recorded a few times. The chain combines TRBV30 with TRBJ1-4, with a possible D match to TRBD1 (5 bases). CDR1 and CDR2 (germline): GTSNPN, SVGIG (reference sequence). The CDR3 spans 14 residues. Trimming shortened V by 8 bases and J by 7 bases, and 20 bases separated the two germline ends. The CDR3 coding sequence is TGTGCCAGTCTCCGGGCCCCCGGGACTGAAAAACTGTTTTTT. Its translation: CASLRAPGTEKLFF.

The V gene is TRBV5-1, the J gene TRBJ2-7, with TRBD2 identical over 7 bases. J was trimmed by 0 bases and V by 4 bases; bases with no gene match: 7. This CDR3 spans 15 amino acids. Germline V lookup: CDR1 SGHRS, CDR2 YFSETQ. This CDR3 reads CASSGGDGSSYEQYF. The CDR3 DNA is TGCGCCAGCAGCGGGGGGGACGGGAGCTCCTACGAGCAGTACTTC.

The CDR3 DNA is TGTGCCTGGAGAGAACAGGGAACCGGGGAGCTGTTTTTT. Encoded protein: CAWREQGTGELFF. The gene calls are TRBV30 and TRBJ2-2; possible D gene TRBD1, 6 bases. Germline V gene data show CDR1 as GTSNPN and CDR2 as SVGIG (reference sequence). The CDR3 has 13 amino acids. Trimming stripped 3 bases from V and 5 bases from J, with 10 bases between.

The sample holds a few counts of this clone. The chain recombines TRBV4-1 with TRBJ2-2, with 8 bases matching TRBD1. The germline V gene has CDR1 MGHRA and CDR2 YSYEKL. The CDR3 consists of 17 residues. V trimming: 0 bases; J trimming: 4 bases; junction bases outside the gene matches: 7. CDR3 residues: CASSQDTGTGRTGELFF. The CDR3 DNA reads TGCGCCAGCAGCCAAGATACCGGGACAGGACGCACCGGGGAGCTGTTTTTT.

The genes are TRBV9 and TRBJ2-3; no clear D. The CDR3 runs to 13 residues. Trimming pared 4 bases from V and 2 bases from J, leaving 8 bases between. The germline V gene encodes CDR1 SGDLS and CDR2 YYNGEE. The CDR3 is CASSLKNTDTQYF. The CDR3 coding sequence is TGTGCCAGCAGCCTCAAAAACACAGATACGCAGTATTTT.

The CDR3 is CASRGAGSSYEQYF. CDR3 sequence (DNA): TGTGCCAGCAGGGGGGCAGGGAGCTCCTACGAGCAGTACTTC. The chain combines TRBV28 with TRBJ2-7, with D perhaps TRBD1 (6 bases). The germline V gene has CDR1 MDHEN and CDR2 SYDVKM. Trimming cost V 6 bases and J 0 bases, with 12 bases left between them. There are 14 residues in the CDR3.

The chain is built from TRBV6-8 and TRBJ1-5; the match to TRBD1 covers 7 bases. The CDR3 consists of 15 residues. The J segment lost 2 bases and the V segment lost 7 bases, leaving 8 bases of the junction unmatched. CDR1 is MNHGY, CDR2 SAAAGT, per germline. The CDR3, as DNA: TGTGCCAGCAACGTTGGTGGACAGGGCAATCAGCCCCAGCATTTT. This gives the protein CASNVGGQGNQPQHF.

This sequence joins TRBV14 and TRBJ2-1; 10 nucleotides agree with TRBD2. From germline, CDR1 is SGHDN and CDR2 FVKESK. The CDR3 is 17 amino acids. With V trimmed by 0 bases and J by 8 bases, 10 bases remained unmatched. CDR3 protein: CASSQEDLAGDFDEQFF. Here the CDR3 DNA reads TGTGCCAGCAGCCAAGAAGATCTAGCGGGAGATTTCGATGAGCAGTTCTTC.

The chain links TRBV18 to TRBJ2-1, with unresolved D. Germline V gives CDR1 KGHSH, CDR2 LQKENI. The CDR3 runs 15 residues. V was pared by 1 base and J by 5 bases, with 12 bases between. The CDR3 is CASSPLGYSDNEQFF. The CDR3 DNA is TGTGCCAGCTCACCACTTGGGTATTCAGACAATGAGCAGTTCTTC.

The sample holds a few counts of this clone. The CDR3 DNA sequence: TGTGCCACCAGCAGAGATGGGGTAGCGGGAGATGGAGTCAATGAGCAGTTCTTC. This translates into CATSRDGVAGDGVNEQFF. V gene TRBV15 combines with J gene TRBJ2-1; 9 bases match TRBD2. The J segment lost 6 bases and the V segment lost 0 bases, leaving 12 bases of the junction unmatched. The CDR3 runs 18 residues. Germline V gives CDR1 LNHNV, CDR2 YYDKDF (reference sequence).

This clone was detected only a few times. The chain uses TRBV28 and TRBJ1-2; TRBD1 matches at 10 bases. With V trimmed by 4 bases and J by 8 bases, 7 bases remained unmatched. Germline V CDR1 and CDR2: MDHEN, SYDVKM. This CDR3 has 14 amino acids. The CDR3 reads CASSSPGQGQGYTF. The CDR3 nucleotides read TGTGCCAGCAGTTCCCCGGGACAGGGGCAGGGCTACACCTTC.

This clone was observed a handful of times. The chain couples TRBV25-1 to TRBJ1-2; D gene uncertain. V dropped 3 bases and J dropped 4 bases, with 12 bases sitting between them. CDR1 is MGHDK, CDR2 SYGVNS, per germline. The CDR3 covers 14 residues. The CDR3 loop reads CASSDWSWGYGYTF. For the CDR3, the DNA is TGTGCCAGCAGTGACTGGAGTTGGGGCTATGGCTACACCTTC.

The rearrangement joins TRBV25-1 to TRBJ1-2, with 8 bases aligning to TRBD1. Trimming at V came to 8 bases and at J to 6 bases, leaving 5 bases not matched to a gene. This CDR3 region has 12 residues. The germline CDR1 and CDR2 sequences are MGHDK and SYGVNS. The CDR3 reads CASRSTGDGYTF. CDR3 nucleotides: TGTGCCAGCCGTTCGACAGGGGATGGCTACACCTTC.

The chain carries TRBV11-3 and TRBJ2-1, with D perhaps matching TRBD1 (5 bases). The CDR3 consists of 14 residues. The germline V and J ends were trimmed by 8 bases and 9 bases, with 20 bases remaining between them. Per germline, CDR1 SGHNT and CDR2 YENEEA. The DNA of the CDR3 is TGTGCCAGCGCTCAGGGAACAGACTGGCGTGAGCAGTTCTTC. The encoded protein is CASAQGTDWREQFF.

The genes are TRBV5-1 and TRBJ1-3; a weak D match, TRBD1 (5 bases). With 0 bases removed from V and 3 bases from J, the gap between germline ends came to 16 bases. The V gene's germline CDR1 is SGHRS and CDR2 YFSETQ. The CDR3 runs to 17 residues. CDR3 residues: CASSLGGREFRGNTIYF. In nucleotides, the CDR3 is TGCGCCAGCAGCTTGGGGGGCCGTGAGTTTCGTGGAAACACCATATATTTT.

This clone was counted a few times. The chain employs TRBV6-8 and TRBJ2-7, with TRBD1 identical over 9 bases. Germline V CDR1 and CDR2: MNHGY, SAAAGT. This CDR3 has 15 amino acids. V shed 6 bases and J 0 bases; nucleotides not matched to a gene: 6. This chain's CDR3 is CASSKDRGSSYEQYF. CDR3 nucleotide sequence: TGTGCCAGCAGCAAGGACAGGGGCAGCTCCTACGAGCAGTACTTC.

V and J are TRBV5-1 and TRBJ1-6, with a possible D match to TRBD1 (5 bases). The germline V gene has CDR1 SGHRS and CDR2 YFSETQ. Trimming took off 4 bases at V and 7 bases at J, with 18 bases between the two ends. There are 16 residues in the CDR3. The chain's CDR3 is CASSPDLFQGNSPLHF. CDR3 DNA sequence: TGCGCCAGCAGCCCCGATTTATTCCAGGGCAATTCACCCCTCCACTTT.

This clone was counted a few times. This chain joins TRBV23-1 and TRBJ2-3; 8 bases line up with TRBD2. TRBV23-1 is filed as an ORF, its function uncertain. CDR3 size: 17 residues. The ends lost 6 bases at V and 1 base at J; junction bases unmatched: 12. The CDR3 nucleotides read TGCGCCAGCAGCCTCAGAGGAGCGGGAGAGGGCACAGATACGCAGTATTTT. It yields the protein CASSLRGAGEGTDTQYF.

The chain recombines TRBV6-8 with TRBJ1-2; no clear D. V lost 4 bases to trimming and J lost 3 bases, with 18 bases between them. The CDR3 spans 16 residues. The germline gives CDR1 MNHGY, CDR2 SAAAGT. Here the CDR3 DNA reads TGTGCCAGCAGTTTGCACGGTCCAACCCCTTACTATGGCTACACCTTC. This encodes CASSLHGPTPYYGYTF.

In its sample, this clone was seen a few times. This chain links TRBV28 with TRBJ1-2; D perhaps matches TRBD1 (5 bases). Trimming stripped 2 bases from V and 5 bases from J, with 9 bases between. The CDR3 spans 13 residues. CDR1 MDHEN and CDR2 SYDVKM come from the germline V gene. DNA for the CDR3: TGTGCCAGCAGTTTAGGGGGATGGTATGGCTACACCTTC. It yields the protein CASSLGGWYGYTF.

This clone was counted many times. The chain couples TRBV9 to TRBJ2-5; 9 bases line up with TRBD1. Germline-derived CDR1 and CDR2 are SGDLS and YYNGEE. V lost 5 bases to trimming and J lost 6 bases; unmatched junction nucleotides: 11. The CDR3 is 15 residues long. This CDR3 reads CASSRQGVARKTQYF. The CDR3 nucleotides are TGTGCCAGCAGTCGACAGGGGGTGGCGAGAAAGACCCAGTACTTC.

This clone was found a few times. The chain employs TRBV9 and TRBJ2-7; TRBD1 might be the D (6 bases). V dropped 0 bases and J dropped 2 bases, with 15 bases sitting between them. This CDR3 has 16 residues. Germline loops: CDR1 SGDLS, CDR2 YYNGEE. In DNA, the CDR3 is TGTGCCAGCAGCGTAGATGGAGCAGGGGCAACCTACGAGCAGTACTTC. This translates into CASSVDGAGATYEQYF.

This chain joins TRBV23-1 and TRBJ2-7; 7 bases are shared with TRBD2. TRBV23-1 is noted as an ORF with a role that remains uncertain. This CDR3 comprises 13 residues. The trim removed 6 bases at V and 4 bases at J, leaving 6 bases unmatched. The CDR3 bases are TGCGCCAGCAGCCCCCTGGGGGGGTACGAGCAGTACTTC. It encodes CASSPLGGYEQYF.

This chain connects TRBV10-1 to TRBJ2-4, with D perhaps matching TRBD1 or TRBD2 (6 bases each). This CDR3 is built from 14 residues. V was trimmed by 3 bases and J by 6 bases, leaving 12 bases between them. Germline CDR1 reads WNHNN; CDR2 reads SYGVQD (reference sequence). The CDR3 spells CASSDGGRLNIQYF. The CDR3 DNA reads TGCGCCAGCAGTGATGGGGGGCGCCTAAACATTCAGTACTTC.

The chain links TRBV11-3 to TRBJ2-7, with TRBD2 as a possible D gene (7 bases). V was shortened by 2 bases and J by 6 bases, with 17 bases between the two germline ends. From germline, CDR1 is SGHNT and CDR2 YENEEA. There are 15 residues in the CDR3. CDR3 loop: CASSLTAVGGGEQYF. In nucleotides, the CDR3 is TGTGCCAGCAGCTTAACGGCAGTGGGAGGGGGCGAGCAGTACTTC.

This clone appeared a single time. V is TRBV19 and J is TRBJ2-1; TRBD2 agrees at 9 bases. V dropped 3 bases and J dropped 7; count of bases not matched to a gene: 10. Germline V gene sequence: CDR1 LNHDA, CDR2 SQIVND (reference sequence). CDR3 length: 16 amino acids. The CDR3 region is CASSIRGSGGRNEQFF. The CDR3 coding sequence is TGTGCCAGTAGTATTCGCGGTAGCGGGGGCCGGAATGAGCAGTTCTTC.